This TCR beta chain was recorded in a study of blood T cell repertoires in COVID-19. For the study at large: COVID-19 samples collected from the United States, Italy and Spain covered acute and convalescent phases. Nucleic acid was either cDNA or gDNA, and it came from T cells, B-cell-depleted T cells, or PBMCs.

This clone was detected once. Per the original methods: Using reference gene primer amplification, nucleated cell counts were estimated. The table came from immunoSEQ multiplex PCR; TCRdb's copy has only in-frame clones and leaves some out. D and trimming come from the DNA, and the V and J calls and clone size come from that table. Altogether 200,000 to 300,000 clones are present, less than 90% being singletons, with the ten largest covering over 1.5%. The sequence was obtained from a middle-aged woman who had recovered from COVID-19. The sequencing input was peripheral blood.

The DNA of the CDR3 is TGTGCCAGCACCACTCGGGAGAGAACCTACGAGCAGTACTTC. Translating gives CASTTRERTYEQYF. The chain uses TRBV21-1 and TRBJ2-7; the D segment call TRBD2 is taken from the table without a DNA check. TRBV21-1 is a pseudogene. This CDR3 is 14 amino acids long.